The next 11 T cell receptor beta chains were all read from a single sample in a study of blood T cell repertoires in COVID-19. Produced via immunoSEQ multiplex PCR; TCRdb's table is partial and in-frame only. The sample holds some 420,000 clones, roughly nine tenths seen once. The sample taken for sequencing was PBMCs or T cells enriched from blood (not recorded which). The receptors stem from a man aged 25-45 years who had recovered from COVID-19.

V is TRBV11-2 and J is TRBJ2-7, with 13 bases that match TRBD2. Trimming removed 5 bases from V and 6 bases from J; junction bases left unmatched: 4. Germline CDR1 and CDR2: SGHAT and FQNNGV. This CDR3 is 14 amino acids long. The CDR3 bases are TGTGCCAGCAGCCGTAGGACTAGCGGGAGCGAGCAGTACTTC. This translates into CASSRRTSGSEQYF.

The chain links TRBV28 to TRBJ1-4, with D uncertain. Germline values: CDR1 MDHEN, CDR2 SYDVKM. CDR3 size: 15 residues. V lost 3 bases, J lost 4 bases, and 12 bases lay in between. This CDR3 is CASSLPRGSNEKLFF. The CDR3 region has the DNA TGTGCCAGCAGTTTGCCCCGGGGTAGTAATGAAAAACTGTTTTTT.

This clone is a singleton in its sample. The rearrangement joins TRBV18 to TRBJ1-6; D remains unclear. CDR3 length: 14 amino acids. Germline V gene data show CDR1 as KGHSH and CDR2 as LQKENI. The V gene lost 3 bases and the J gene lost 8 bases, with 11 bases spanning the gap. The CDR3 nucleotides are TGTGCCAGCTCACCCCGGGATTTGGATTCACCCCTCCACTTT. This translates into CASSPRDLDSPLHF.

The DNA of the CDR3 is TGTGCCAGCAGCCGCGACCAACTAGCGGGAGGCACCGGGGAGCTGTTTTTT. This gives the protein CASSRDQLAGGTGELFF. The chain uses TRBV13 and TRBJ2-2; 12 bases align to TRBD2. V lost 5 bases to trimming and J lost 4 bases; unmatched junction nucleotides: 8. Germline V CDR1 and CDR2: PRHDT, FYEKMQ (reference sequence). The CDR3 runs 17 residues.

V is TRBV5-1 and J is TRBJ2-7, with 10 bases matching TRBD2. The CDR3 is 15 residues long. J gave up 4 bases and V 4 bases, and 8 bases lay outside the gene matches. Germline V lookup: CDR1 SGHRS, CDR2 YFSETQ. The CDR3 DNA is TGCGCCAGCAGCCCAGCGGGAGGGCCATCATACGAGCAGTACTTC. Translated: CASSPAGGPSYEQYF.

This chain links TRBV5-1 with TRBJ2-3; TRBD2 might be the D (5 bases). Germline V gene lookup returns CDR1 SGHRS and CDR2 YFSETQ. CDR3 length: 14 residues. V dropped 5 bases and J dropped 0 bases, with 10 bases sitting between them. In DNA form, the CDR3 reads TGCGCCAGCAGGGGGAGCGGTAGCACAGATACGCAGTATTTT. Its translation is CASRGSGSTDTQYF.

This chain connects TRBV18 to TRBJ2-3; a possible D gene is TRBD1 (5 bases). Germline V gene data show CDR1 as KGHSH and CDR2 as LQKENI. This CDR3 is 15 amino acids long. Trimming shortened V by 4 bases and J by 0 bases, and 11 bases separated the two germline ends. In nucleotides, the CDR3 is TGTGCCAGCTCACAGAGACAGCAGAGCACAGATACGCAGTATTTT. Translated, it gives CASSQRQQSTDTQYF. Based on the CDR3 plus reference TRBV18 and TRBJ2-3, the full variable domain is NAGVMQNPRHLVRRRGQEARLRCSPMKGHSHVYWYRQLPEEGLKFMVYLQKENIIDESGMPKERFSAEFPKEGPSILRIQQVVRGDSAAYFCASSQRQQSTDTQYFGPGTRLTVL.

The chain joins TRBV5-5 to TRBJ2-7, with 10 bases that match TRBD1. The V gene's germline CDR1 is SGHKS and CDR2 YYEKEE (reference sequence). V was pared by 4 bases and J by 3 bases, with 7 bases of the junction left unmatched. The CDR3 contains 15 residues. As DNA, the CDR3 is TGTGCCAGCAGCCAAACCCGGACAGGGGGCTACGAGCAGTACTTC. As protein: CASSQTRTGGYEQYF.

The rearrangement uses TRBV6-5 and TRBJ1-5; D not resolved. The CDR3 is made up of 14 amino acids. Per the germline V gene, CDR1 is MNHEY and CDR2 is SVGAGI. Trimming removed 2 bases at V and 5 bases at J, with 10 bases between. The CDR3 sequence: CASSYEQTDQPQHF. In nucleotides, the CDR3 is TGTGCCAGCAGTTACGAACAGACCGATCAGCCCCAGCATTTT.

The CDR3 loop reads CASSPGTRSYEQYF. The CDR3 DNA reads TGTGCCAGCAGCCCCGGGACTCGCTCCTACGAGCAGTACTTC. The V call is TRBV13, the J call TRBJ2-7, with a possible D match to TRBD2 (6 bases). CDR1 is PRHDT and CDR2 is FYEKMQ in the germline V gene (reference sequence). The CDR3 spans 14 residues. V was cut by 5 bases and J by 0 bases, with 11 bases left in between.

In DNA form, the CDR3 reads TGTGCCACCAGTGATCCCCCAGGAGGGGCAGAGGATGACGAGCAGTACTTC. Amino acids: CATSDPPGGAEDDEQYF. V gene TRBV24-1 combines with J gene TRBJ2-7; possibly TRBD2 for D (6 bases). The V gene's germline CDR1 is KGHDR and CDR2 SFDVKD. V gave up 3 bases and J gave up 5 bases, with 22 bases separating them. This CDR3 region has 17 residues.